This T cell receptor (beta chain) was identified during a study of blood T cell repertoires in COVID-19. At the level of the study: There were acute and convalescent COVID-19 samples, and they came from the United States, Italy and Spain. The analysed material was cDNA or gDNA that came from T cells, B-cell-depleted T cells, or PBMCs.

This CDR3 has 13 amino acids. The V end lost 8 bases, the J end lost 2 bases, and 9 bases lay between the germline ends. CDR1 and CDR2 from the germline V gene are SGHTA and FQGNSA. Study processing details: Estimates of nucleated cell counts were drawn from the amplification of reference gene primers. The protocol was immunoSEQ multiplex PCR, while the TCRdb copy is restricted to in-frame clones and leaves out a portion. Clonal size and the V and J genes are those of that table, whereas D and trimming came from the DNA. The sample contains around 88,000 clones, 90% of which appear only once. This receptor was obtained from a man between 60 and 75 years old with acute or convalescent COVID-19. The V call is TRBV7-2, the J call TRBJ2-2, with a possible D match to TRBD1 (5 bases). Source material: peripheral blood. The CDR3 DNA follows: TGTGCCAGCGGGGCACCTAACACCGGGGAGCTGTTTTTT. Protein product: CASGAPNTGELFF. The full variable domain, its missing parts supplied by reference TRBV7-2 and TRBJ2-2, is GAGVSQSPSNKVTEKGKDVELRCDPISGHTALYWYRQSLGQGLEFLIYFQGNSAPDKSGLPSDRFSAERTGGSVSTLTIQRTQQEDSAVYLCASGAPNTGELFFGEGSRLTVL.